These 26 T cell receptor beta chains were sequenced from one sample in a study of Tregs in tolerant kidney transplant recipients. The repertoire was sequenced with immunoSEQ multiplex PCR; TCRdb's copy has only in-frame clones and lacks some. The sample yields more than 75,000 clones, 93% seen once. The sequencing here drew on CD4+ T cells from blood, taken before the transplant. The receptors originated from a human donor who received a combined kidney and bone marrow transplant.

This sequence joins TRBV5-4 and TRBJ2-7, with D perhaps TRBD2 (6 bases). CDR3 length equals 14 residues. The V and J ends lost 2 bases and 3 bases respectively, with 12 bases between them. Germline V gene data show CDR1 as SGHNT and CDR2 as YYREEE (reference sequence). The CDR3 DNA reads as TGTGCCAGCAGCTTAGGAGGGACTGACTACGAGCAGTACTTC. Translated, it gives CASSLGGTDYEQYF.

This clone was found once. The rearrangement joins TRBV7-3 to TRBJ2-5, with 9 bases fitting TRBD1. Germline V gives CDR1 SGHTA, CDR2 FQGTGA. The CDR3 has 15 residues. With V trimmed by 5 bases and J by 4 bases, 8 bases remained unmatched. CDR3 loop: CASSKSPGQGETQYF. DNA of the CDR3: TGTGCCAGCAGCAAATCCCCGGGACAGGGAGAGACCCAGTACTTC.

This clone was recorded only once. V is TRBV11-3 and J is TRBJ2-1; TRBD2 might be the D (7 bases). CDR3 length: 16 amino acids. V was clipped by 0 bases and J by 12 bases, with 21 bases between them. Per the germline V gene, CDR1 is SGHNT and CDR2 is YENEEA. CDR3 residues: CASSLEDLRRGGVQFF. The CDR3 nucleotides read TGTGCCAGCAGCTTAGAGGATCTCAGGAGGGGGGGGGTGCAGTTCTTC.

The chain employs TRBV10-3 and TRBJ2-7; 11 bases align to TRBD2. V trimming: 7 bases; J trimming: 0 bases; junction bases outside the gene matches: 5. Germline CDR1 and CDR2: ENHRY and SYGVKD. The CDR3 runs 15 residues. CDR3 sequence reads: CAITPGTSGSYEQYF. DNA for the CDR3: TGTGCCATCACACCCGGGACTAGCGGCTCCTACGAGCAGTACTTC.

The chain joins TRBV4-1 to TRBJ1-1; D remains ambiguous. Germline V gives CDR1 MGHRA, CDR2 YSYEKL. The CDR3 length is 16 residues. Trimming shortened V by 0 bases and J by 3 bases, and 14 bases separated the two germline ends. CDR3 residues: CASSQERVVLDTEAFF. The CDR3 DNA sequence: TGCGCCAGCAGCCAAGAGCGAGTGGTCTTGGACACTGAAGCTTTCTTT.

V is TRBV18 and J is TRBJ1-2, with 7 bases aligning to TRBD1. This CDR3 has 14 amino acids. With V trimmed by 3 bases and J by 3 bases, 4 bases remained unmatched. The germline gives CDR1 KGHSH, CDR2 LQKENI. The CDR3 nucleotides read TGTGCCAGCTCACCTAATACAGGGGACTATGGCTACACCTTC. Translating gives CASSPNTGDYGYTF.

DNA of the CDR3: TGTGCCAGCTCACCGGCAGGCAAAAATCAGCCCCAGCATTTT. Its translation: CASSPAGKNQPQHF. This chain uses TRBV18 with TRBJ1-5; no clear D. The CDR3 totals 14 residues. Per the germline V gene, CDR1 is KGHSH and CDR2 is LQKENI. Trimming removed 3 bases from V and 4 bases from J, with 10 bases in between.

V gene TRBV6-5 combines with J gene TRBJ2-1, with a weak D call TRBD2 (6 bases). The CDR3 runs to 15 residues. Trimming cost V 2 bases and J 8 bases, with 16 bases left between them. Germline V lookup: CDR1 MNHEY, CDR2 SVGAGI. The CDR3: CASSYGTGLGDEQFF. The CDR3, as DNA: TGTGCCAGCAGTTACGGGACTGGTTTAGGTGATGAGCAGTTCTTC.

The V and J genes are TRBV6-4 and TRBJ1-1; tentative D call: TRBD1 (5 bases). Germline V gives CDR1 MRHNA, CDR2 SNTAGT. The CDR3 covers 13 residues. CDR3 in DNA: TGTGCTAACCCTGGAAGGGGTGGCACTGAAGCTTTCTTT. The encoded protein is CANPGRGGTEAFF.

This clone was seen a handful of times. The CDR3 sequence is CASIERVTSGRVNEQFF. In DNA, the CDR3 is TGTGCCAGCATCGAGAGGGTCACTAGCGGGAGAGTGAATGAGCAGTTCTTC. V and J are TRBV7-9 and TRBJ2-1; 11 nucleotides agree with TRBD2. Germline CDR1 reads SEHNR; CDR2 reads FQNEAQ (reference sequence). This CDR3 is 17 amino acids long. With 7 bases clipped from V and 7 bases from J, the junction kept 15 bases outside the gene matches.

The chain carries TRBV10-3 and TRBJ2-7; TRBD2 might be the D (6 bases). Germline CDR1 reads ENHRY; CDR2 reads SYGVKD. The CDR3 is 11 amino acids. CDR3: CDFGTACEQYF. As DNA, the CDR3 is TGTGATTTCGGGACTGCCTGCGAGCAGTACTTC.

The CDR3 DNA follows: TGTGCCAGCAGCCGCGTGGGAGCGGGAAAGGCGATCAATGAGCAGTTCTTC. It codes for CASSRVGAGKAINEQFF. The rearrangement uses TRBV7-3 and TRBJ2-1, with 7 bases aligning to TRBD2. The CDR3 runs to 17 residues. Germline V gene data show CDR1 as SGHTA and CDR2 as FQGTGA. After removal of 5 bases from V and 6 bases from J, the junction contained 16 bases not matched to a gene.

This rearrangement joins TRBV7-3 to TRBJ1-2; D is possibly TRBD1 (6 bases). The germline CDR1 and CDR2 sequences are SGHTA and FQGTGA. There are 14 residues in the CDR3. V shed 5 bases and J shed 7 bases, with 17 bases lying between them. CDR3 nucleotides: TGTGCCAGCAGCCCCTCCGGGACAAGGGTTGGCTACACCTTC. Translated, it gives CASSPSGTRVGYTF.

This clone appeared once. The chain couples TRBV30 to TRBJ1-4, with 8 bases aligning to TRBD1. J was trimmed by 6 bases and V by 2 bases; bases with no gene match: 11. The CDR3 runs to 16 residues. CDR1 and CDR2 (germline): GTSNPN, SVGIG (reference sequence). For the CDR3, the DNA is TGTGCCTGGAGTTCTATGAGGACAGGGTTTTATGAAAAACTGTTTTTT. Protein product: CAWSSMRTGFYEKLFF.

The chain recombines TRBV5-1 with TRBJ2-7; TRBD2 agrees at 8 bases. Germline V CDR1 and CDR2: SGHRS, YFSETQ. The CDR3 runs to 15 residues. The V and J ends lost 2 bases and 4 bases, in that order; junction bases with no gene match: 8. As DNA, the CDR3 is TGCGCCAGCAGCTTTCCCGGGAGGGCCAGGTACGAGCAGTACTTC. Translation gives CASSFPGRARYEQYF. The whole variable domain, remainder taken from reference TRBV5-1 and TRBJ2-7, is KAGVTQTPRYLIKTRGQQVTLSCSPISGHRSVSWYQQTPGQGLQFLFEYFSETQRNKGNFPGRFSGRQFSNSRSEMNVSTLELGDSALYLCASSFPGRARYEQYFGPGTRLTVT.

The V gene is TRBV7-3, the J gene TRBJ2-3; D not resolved. V was pared by 3 bases and J by 0 bases, with 10 bases between. Germline CDR1 is SGHTA and CDR2 is FQGTGA. The CDR3 totals 15 residues. The CDR3 nucleotides read TGTGCCAGCAGCTTTAAGCAACCTAGCACAGATACGCAGTATTTT. This sequence encodes CASSFKQPSTDTQYF. Looking up the rest from reference TRBV7-3 and TRBJ2-3 gives the full variable domain: GAGVSQTPSNKVTEKGKYVELRCDPISGHTALYWYRQSLGQGPEFLIYFQGTGAADDSGLPNDRFFAVRPEGSVSTLKIQRTERGDSAVYLCASSFKQPSTDTQYFGPGTRLTVL.

This rearrangement joins TRBV9 to TRBJ2-5; D possibly corresponds to TRBD1 (5 bases). Trimming took off 2 bases at V and 0 bases at J, with 11 bases between the two ends. This CDR3 is built from 15 residues. The germline V gene encodes CDR1 SGDLS and CDR2 YYNGEE. The DNA of the CDR3 is TGTGCCAGCAGCGTCTTGGACAAGTACCAAGAGACCCAGTACTTC. This encodes CASSVLDKYQETQYF.

The chain uses TRBV6-5 and TRBJ1-2, with a possible D match to TRBD1 (5 bases). The V end was cut by 2 bases, the J end by 8 bases, with 15 bases between. Germline lookup yields CDR1 MNHEY and CDR2 SVGAGI. CDR3 length equals 14 residues. The CDR3 is CASSYNRGTRGYTF. CDR3 nucleotides: TGTGCCAGCAGTTACAATAGGGGCACGCGGGGCTACACCTTC.

The chain joins TRBV19 to TRBJ1-5; 9 nucleotides line up with TRBD1. The length of the CDR3 is 16 residues. V shed 4 bases, J shed 7 bases, and the junction held 11 bases outside the gene matches. Germline-derived CDR1 and CDR2 are LNHDA and SQIVND (reference sequence). The CDR3 loop reads CASSTGTGRTGQPQHF. The CDR3 nucleotides read TGTGCCAGTAGTACCGGGACAGGGAGGACCGGCCAGCCCCAGCATTTT.

The V and J genes are TRBV11-1 and TRBJ1-1; weak D call: TRBD1 (5 bases). Germline V gives CDR1 SGHAT, CDR2 FQDESV (reference sequence). There are 13 residues in the CDR3. V gave up 5 bases and J gave up 5 bases, with 12 bases separating them. The CDR3 nucleotides read TGTGCCAGCAGCCAGGCACGGGGGACTGAAGCTTTCTTT. Protein: CASSQARGTEAFF.

The CDR3 here is CASSFNLLLLIAGNYGYTF. In DNA form, the CDR3 reads TGTGCCAGCAGTTTTAACCTTCTTCTCCTTATTGCGGGTAACTATGGCTACACCTTC. This chain links TRBV27 with TRBJ1-2; D ambiguous. Germline loops: CDR1 MNHEY, CDR2 SMNVEV (reference sequence). The V and J ends lost 3 bases and 1 base respectively, with 24 bases between them. The CDR3 loop spans 19 amino acids.

J is TRBJ2-1 and V is TRBV5-1; TRBD2 matches 9 bases. V gave up 0 bases and J gave up 7 bases; unmatched junction bases: 5. Per germline, CDR1 SGHRS and CDR2 YFSETQ. The CDR3 totals 15 residues. The CDR3 region is CASSLGGRAQNEQFF. DNA for the CDR3: TGCGCCAGCAGCTTGGGCGGGAGGGCCCAGAATGAGCAGTTCTTC.

This chain joins TRBV7-3 and TRBJ2-3; 9 bases map to TRBD2. The V gene end was trimmed by 1 base and the J gene end by 5 bases; junction bases not matched to a gene: 7. The CDR3 consists of 16 residues. Looked up from germline, CDR1 is SGHTA and CDR2 is FQGTGA. CDR3 residues: CASSLNGGRAVDTQYF. The CDR3 coding sequence is TGTGCCAGCAGCTTAAATGGCGGGAGGGCCGTAGATACGCAGTATTTT.

This chain joins TRBV15 and TRBJ2-2; 7 bases line up with TRBD1. In germline, CDR1 is LNHNV, CDR2 YYDKDF (reference sequence). The J segment lost 2 bases and the V segment lost 3 bases, leaving 3 bases of the junction unmatched. CDR3 size: 15 residues. CDR3 DNA: TGTGCCACCAGCAGCGGGACAGTCAACACCGGGGAGCTGTTTTTT. Its protein is CATSSGTVNTGELFF.

This clone was observed a single time. CDR3 in amino acids: CASSLGGRGYEQYF. CDR3 sequence (DNA): TGTGCCAGCAGCTTAGGTGGCAGGGGGTACGAGCAGTACTTC. The chain has TRBV11-3 and TRBJ2-7, with 7 bases aligning to TRBD1. The V gene's germline CDR1 is SGHNT and CDR2 YENEEA. The CDR3 consists of 14 residues. V lost 1 base to trimming and J lost 4 bases; unmatched junction nucleotides: 4.

Only one count was recorded for this clone. This chain connects TRBV11-3 to TRBJ2-7, with D tentatively TRBD1 (6 bases). V gave up 2 bases and J gave up 3 bases, with 11 bases separating them. Germline values: CDR1 SGHNT, CDR2 YENEEA. The CDR3 consists of 14 residues. CDR3: CASSLSGHNYEQYF. The CDR3 DNA follows: TGTGCCAGCAGCTTATCGGGACACAACTACGAGCAGTACTTC. The entire variable domain, with the rest obtained from reference TRBV11-3 and TRBJ2-7, is as follows: EAGVVQSPRYKIIEKKQPVAFWCNPISGHNTLYWYLQNLGQGPELLIRYENEEAVDDSQLPKDRFSAERLKGVDSTLKIQPAELGDSAVYLCASSLSGHNYEQYFGPGTRLTVT.